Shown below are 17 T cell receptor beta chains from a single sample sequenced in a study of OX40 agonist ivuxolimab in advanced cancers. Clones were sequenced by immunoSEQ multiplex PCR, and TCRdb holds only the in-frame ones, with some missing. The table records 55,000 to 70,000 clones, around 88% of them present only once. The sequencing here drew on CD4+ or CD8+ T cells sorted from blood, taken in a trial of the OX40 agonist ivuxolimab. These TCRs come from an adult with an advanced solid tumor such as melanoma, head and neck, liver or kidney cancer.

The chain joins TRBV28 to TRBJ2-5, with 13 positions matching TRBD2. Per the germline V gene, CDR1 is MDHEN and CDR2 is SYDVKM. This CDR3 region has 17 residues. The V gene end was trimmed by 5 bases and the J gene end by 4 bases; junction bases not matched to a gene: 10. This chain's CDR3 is CASSNTAGLAGRETQYF. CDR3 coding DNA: TGTGCCAGCAGTAACACCGCGGGACTAGCGGGGCGAGAGACCCAGTACTTC. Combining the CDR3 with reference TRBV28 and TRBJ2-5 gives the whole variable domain DVKVTQSSRYLVKRTGEKVFLECVQDMDHENMFWYRQDPGLGLRLIYFSYDVKMKEKGDIPEGYSVSREKKERFSLILESASTNQTSMYLCASSNTAGLAGRETQYFGPGTRLLVL.

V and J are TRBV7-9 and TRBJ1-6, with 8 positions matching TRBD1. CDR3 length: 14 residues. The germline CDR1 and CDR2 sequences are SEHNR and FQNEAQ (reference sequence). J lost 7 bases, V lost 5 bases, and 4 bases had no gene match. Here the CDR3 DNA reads TGTGCCAGCAGCATGGGACAGGAAAATTCACCCCTCCACTTT. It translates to CASSMGQENSPLHF. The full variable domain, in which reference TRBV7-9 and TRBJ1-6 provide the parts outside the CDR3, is DTGVSQNPRHKITKRGQNVTFRCDPISEHNRLYWYRQTLGQGPEFLTYFQNEAQLEKSRLLSDRFSAERPKGSFSTLEIQRTEQGDSAMYLCASSMGQENSPLHFGNGTRLTVT.

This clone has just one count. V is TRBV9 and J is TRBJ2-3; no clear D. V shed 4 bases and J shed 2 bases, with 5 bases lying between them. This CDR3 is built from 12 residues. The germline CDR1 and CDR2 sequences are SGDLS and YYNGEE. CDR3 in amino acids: CASSPPTDTQYF. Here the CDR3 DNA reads TGTGCCAGCAGCCCTCCCACAGATACGCAGTATTTT.

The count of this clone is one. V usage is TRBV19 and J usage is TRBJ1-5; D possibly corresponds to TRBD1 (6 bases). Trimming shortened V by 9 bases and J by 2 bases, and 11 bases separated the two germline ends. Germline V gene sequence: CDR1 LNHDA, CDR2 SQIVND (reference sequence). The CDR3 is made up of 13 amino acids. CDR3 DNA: TGTGCCAGCAGGGGACACCGCAATCAGCCCCAGCATTTT. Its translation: CASRGHRNQPQHF.

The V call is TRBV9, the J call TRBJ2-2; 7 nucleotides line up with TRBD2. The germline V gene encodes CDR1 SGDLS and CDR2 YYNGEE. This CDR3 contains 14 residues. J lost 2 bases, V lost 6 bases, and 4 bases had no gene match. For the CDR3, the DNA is TGTGCCAGCAAGTCTAGCGGTAACACCGGGGAGCTGTTTTTT. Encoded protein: CASKSSGNTGELFF.

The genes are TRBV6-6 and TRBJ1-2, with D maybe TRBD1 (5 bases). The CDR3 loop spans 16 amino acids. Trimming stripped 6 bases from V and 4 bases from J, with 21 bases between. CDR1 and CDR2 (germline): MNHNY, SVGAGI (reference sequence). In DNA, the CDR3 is TGTGCCAGCAGCAGACGGGACCGCCGATCCTCCTATGGCTACACCTTC. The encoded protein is CASSRRDRRSSYGYTF.

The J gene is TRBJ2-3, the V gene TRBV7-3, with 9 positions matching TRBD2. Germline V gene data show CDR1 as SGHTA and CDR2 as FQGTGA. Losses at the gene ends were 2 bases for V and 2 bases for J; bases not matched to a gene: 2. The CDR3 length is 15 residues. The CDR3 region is CASSLLAGTTDTQYF. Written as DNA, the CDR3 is TGTGCCAGCAGCTTACTAGCGGGGACCACAGATACGCAGTATTTT.

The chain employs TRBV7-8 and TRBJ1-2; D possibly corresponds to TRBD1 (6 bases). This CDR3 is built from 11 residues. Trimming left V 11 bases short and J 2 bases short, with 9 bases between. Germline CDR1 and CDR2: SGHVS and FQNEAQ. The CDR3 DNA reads TGTGCCGCTGGGGGCAACTATGGCTACACCTTC. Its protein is CAAGGNYGYTF. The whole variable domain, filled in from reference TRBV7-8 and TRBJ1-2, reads GAGVSQSPRYKVAKRGQDVALRCDPISGHVSLFWYQQALGQGPEFLTYFQNEAQLDKSGLPSDRFFAERPEGSVSTLKIQRTQQEDSAVYLCAAGGNYGYTFGSGTRLTVV.

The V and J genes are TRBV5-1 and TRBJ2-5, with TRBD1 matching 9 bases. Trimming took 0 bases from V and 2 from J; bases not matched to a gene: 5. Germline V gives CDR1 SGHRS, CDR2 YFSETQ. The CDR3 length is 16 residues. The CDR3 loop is CASSLVGTGTQETQYF. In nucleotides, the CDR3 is TGCGCCAGCAGCTTGGTTGGGACAGGGACTCAAGAGACCCAGTACTTC.

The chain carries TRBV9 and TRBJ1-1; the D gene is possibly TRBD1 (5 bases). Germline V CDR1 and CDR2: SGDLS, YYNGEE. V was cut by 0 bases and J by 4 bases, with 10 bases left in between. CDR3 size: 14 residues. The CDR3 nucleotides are TGTGCCAGCAGCGTAGGGTACGGGGGCACTGAAGCTTTCTTT. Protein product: CASSVGYGGTEAFF.

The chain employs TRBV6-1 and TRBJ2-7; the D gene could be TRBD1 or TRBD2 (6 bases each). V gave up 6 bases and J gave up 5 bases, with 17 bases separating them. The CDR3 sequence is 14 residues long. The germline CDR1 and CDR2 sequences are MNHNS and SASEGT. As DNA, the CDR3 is TGTGCCAGCAGCGCGGGACAAGTGGTCCACGAGCAGTACTTC. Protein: CASSAGQVVHEQYF.

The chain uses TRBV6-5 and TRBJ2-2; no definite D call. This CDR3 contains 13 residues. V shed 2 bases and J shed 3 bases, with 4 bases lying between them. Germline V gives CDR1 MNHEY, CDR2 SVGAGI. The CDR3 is CASSYRDTGELFF. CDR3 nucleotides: TGTGCCAGCAGTTACAGGGACACCGGGGAGCTGTTTTTT.

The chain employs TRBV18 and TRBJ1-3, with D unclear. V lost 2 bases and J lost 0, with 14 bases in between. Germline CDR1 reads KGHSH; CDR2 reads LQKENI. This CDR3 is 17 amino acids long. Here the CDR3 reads CASSPIVSGNSGNTIYF. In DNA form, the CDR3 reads TGTGCCAGCTCACCAATCGTCTCCGGTAACTCTGGAAACACCATATATTTT.

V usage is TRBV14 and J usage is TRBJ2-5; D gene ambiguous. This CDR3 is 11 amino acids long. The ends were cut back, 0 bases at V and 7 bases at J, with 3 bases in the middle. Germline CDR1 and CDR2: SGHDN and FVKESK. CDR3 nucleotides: TGTGCCAGCAGCCAAGACGGGACCCAGTACTTC. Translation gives CASSQDGTQYF. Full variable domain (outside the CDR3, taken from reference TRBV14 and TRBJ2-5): EAGVTQFPSHSVIEKGQTVTLRCDPISGHDNLYWYRRVMGKEIKFLLHFVKESKQDESGMPNNRFLAERTGGTYSTLKVQPAELEDSGVYFCASSQDGTQYFGPGTRLLVL.

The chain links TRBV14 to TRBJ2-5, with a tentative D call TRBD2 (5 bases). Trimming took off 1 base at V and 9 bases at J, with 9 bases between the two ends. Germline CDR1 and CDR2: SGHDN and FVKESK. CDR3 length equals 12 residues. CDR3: CASSQGAGAQYF. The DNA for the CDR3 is TGTGCCAGCAGCCAAGGGGCCGGGGCCCAGTACTTC.

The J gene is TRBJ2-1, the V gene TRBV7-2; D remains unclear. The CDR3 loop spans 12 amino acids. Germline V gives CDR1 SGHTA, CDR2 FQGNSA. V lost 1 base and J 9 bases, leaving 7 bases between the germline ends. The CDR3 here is CASSLGVGEQFF. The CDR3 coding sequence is TGTGCCAGCAGCTTAGGTGTTGGTGAGCAGTTCTTC.

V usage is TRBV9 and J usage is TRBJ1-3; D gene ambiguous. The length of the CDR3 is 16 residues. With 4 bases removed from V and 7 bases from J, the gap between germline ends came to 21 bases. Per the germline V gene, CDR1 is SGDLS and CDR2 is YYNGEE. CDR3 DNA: TGTGCCAGCAGCTCCCCCGGGCCTATCCCCTGGAACACCATATATTTT. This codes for CASSSPGPIPWNTIYF.